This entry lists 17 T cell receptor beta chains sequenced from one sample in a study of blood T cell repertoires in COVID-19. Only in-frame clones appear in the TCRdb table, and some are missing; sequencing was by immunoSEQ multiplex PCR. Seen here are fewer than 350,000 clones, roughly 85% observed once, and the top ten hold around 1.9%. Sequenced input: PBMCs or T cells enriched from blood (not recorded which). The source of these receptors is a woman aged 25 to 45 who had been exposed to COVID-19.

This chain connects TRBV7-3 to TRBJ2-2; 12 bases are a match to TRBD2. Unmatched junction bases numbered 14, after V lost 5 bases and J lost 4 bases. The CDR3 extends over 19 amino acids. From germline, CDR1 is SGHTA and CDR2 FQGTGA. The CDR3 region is CASSHFPSGGASGTGELFF. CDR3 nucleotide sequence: TGTGCCAGCAGCCATTTCCCTAGCGGGGGGGCATCTGGCACCGGGGAGCTGTTTTTT.

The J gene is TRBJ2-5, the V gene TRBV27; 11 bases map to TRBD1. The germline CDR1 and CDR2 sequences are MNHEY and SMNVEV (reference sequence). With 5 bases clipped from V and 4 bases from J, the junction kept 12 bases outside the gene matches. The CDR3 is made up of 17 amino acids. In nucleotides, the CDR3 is TGTGCCAGCAGTCCCTATTATGGGACAGGGGGAGGAGAGACCCAGTACTTC. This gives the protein CASSPYYGTGGGETQYF.

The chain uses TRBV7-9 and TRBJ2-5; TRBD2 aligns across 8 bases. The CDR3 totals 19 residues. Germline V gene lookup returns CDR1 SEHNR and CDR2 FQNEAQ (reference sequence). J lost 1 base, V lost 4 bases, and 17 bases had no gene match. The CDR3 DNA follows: TGTGCCAGCAGCTCGTCCTCTGCGGGAGGTTATTTTGCCCAAGAGACCCAGTACTTC. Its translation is CASSSSSAGGYFAQETQYF. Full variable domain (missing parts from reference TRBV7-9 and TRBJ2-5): DTGVSQNPRHKITKRGQNVTFRCDPISEHNRLYWYRQTLGQGPEFLTYFQNEAQLEKSRLLSDRFSAERPKGSFSTLEIQRTEQGDSAMYLCASSSSSAGGYFAQETQYFGPGTRLLVL.

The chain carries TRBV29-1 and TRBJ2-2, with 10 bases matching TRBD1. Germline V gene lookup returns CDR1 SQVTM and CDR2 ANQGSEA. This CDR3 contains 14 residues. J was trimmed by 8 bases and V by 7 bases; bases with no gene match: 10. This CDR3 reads CSALGTGAAGELFF. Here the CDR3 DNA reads TGCAGCGCGCTTGGGACAGGGGCCGCTGGGGAGCTGTTTTTT.

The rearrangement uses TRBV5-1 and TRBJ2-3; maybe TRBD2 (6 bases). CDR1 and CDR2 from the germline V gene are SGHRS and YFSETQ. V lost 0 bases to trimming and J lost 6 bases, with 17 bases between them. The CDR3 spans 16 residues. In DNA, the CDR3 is TGCGCCAGCAGCTTGGTCGTGCGGGGCCCCGTGGATACGCAGTATTTT. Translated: CASSLVVRGPVDTQYF. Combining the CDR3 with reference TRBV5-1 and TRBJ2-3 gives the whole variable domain KAGVTQTPRYLIKTRGQQVTLSCSPISGHRSVSWYQQTPGQGLQFLFEYFSETQRNKGNFPGRFSGRQFSNSRSEMNVSTLELGDSALYLCASSLVVRGPVDTQYFGPGTRLTVL.

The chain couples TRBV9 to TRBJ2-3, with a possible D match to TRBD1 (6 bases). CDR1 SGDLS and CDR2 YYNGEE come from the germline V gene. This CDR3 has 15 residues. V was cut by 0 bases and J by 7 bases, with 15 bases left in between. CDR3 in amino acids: CASSVEGVGVNTQYF. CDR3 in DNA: TGTGCCAGCAGCGTAGAGGGGGTCGGGGTTAATACGCAGTATTTT.

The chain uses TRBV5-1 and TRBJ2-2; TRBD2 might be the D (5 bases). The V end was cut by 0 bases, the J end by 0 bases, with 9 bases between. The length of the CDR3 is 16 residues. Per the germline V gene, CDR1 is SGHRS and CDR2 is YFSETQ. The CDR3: CASSLGSGTNTGELFF. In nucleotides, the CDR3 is TGCGCCAGCAGCTTGGGTTCGGGGACGAACACCGGGGAGCTGTTTTTT.

Written as DNA, the CDR3 is TGTGCCAGCAGCCCCTTTTTTAGCGGGGGGACAGATACGCAGTATTTT. Protein: CASSPFFSGGTDTQYF. This chain uses TRBV7-9 with TRBJ2-3; the match to TRBD2 covers 10 bases. The germline V gene has CDR1 SEHNR and CDR2 FQNEAQ (reference sequence). V lost 5 bases, J lost 3 bases, and 8 bases stayed unmatched. This CDR3 comprises 16 residues.

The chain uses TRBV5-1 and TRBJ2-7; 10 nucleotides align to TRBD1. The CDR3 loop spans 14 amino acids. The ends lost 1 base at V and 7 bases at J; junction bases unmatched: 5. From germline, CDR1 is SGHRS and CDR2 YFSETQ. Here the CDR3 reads CASSLLDRGQEQYF. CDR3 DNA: TGCGCCAGCAGCTTGCTCGACAGGGGGCAAGAGCAGTACTTC.

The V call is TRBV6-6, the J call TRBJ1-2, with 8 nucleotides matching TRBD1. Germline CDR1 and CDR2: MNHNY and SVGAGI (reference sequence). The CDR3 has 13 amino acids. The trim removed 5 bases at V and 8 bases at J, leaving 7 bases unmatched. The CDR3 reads CASSPDRDKGYTF. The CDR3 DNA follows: TGTGCCAGCAGTCCGGACAGGGACAAGGGCTACACCTTC.

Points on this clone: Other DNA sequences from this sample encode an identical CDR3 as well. The CDR3 region has the DNA TGTGCCAGCAGCTTAGGCGACAGGAACTATGGCTACACCTTC. It yields the protein CASSLGDRNYGYTF. V is TRBV7-9 and J is TRBJ1-2, with D perhaps matching TRBD1 (6 bases). Per germline, CDR1 SEHNR and CDR2 FQNEAQ (reference sequence). Between the trimmed V and J ends, which lost 1 base and 2 bases, there was a span of 8 bases. The CDR3 contains 14 residues. The full variable domain, rest sourced from reference TRBV7-9 and TRBJ1-2, is DTGVSQNPRHKITKRGQNVTFRCDPISEHNRLYWYRQTLGQGPEFLTYFQNEAQLEKSRLLSDRFSAERPKGSFSTLEIQRTEQGDSAMYLCASSLGDRNYGYTFGSGTRLTVV.

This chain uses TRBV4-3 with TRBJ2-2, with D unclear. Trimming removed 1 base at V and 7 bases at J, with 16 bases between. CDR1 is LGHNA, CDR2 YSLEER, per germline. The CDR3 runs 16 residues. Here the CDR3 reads CASSQVLGPGHGELFF. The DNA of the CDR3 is TGCGCCAGCAGCCAAGTTTTGGGTCCGGGTCACGGGGAGCTGTTTTTT.

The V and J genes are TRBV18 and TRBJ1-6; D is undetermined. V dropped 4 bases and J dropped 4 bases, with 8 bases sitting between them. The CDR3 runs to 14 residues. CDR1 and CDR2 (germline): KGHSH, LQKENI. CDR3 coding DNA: TGTGCCAGCTCACGTCACAGTTATAATTCACCCCTCCACTTT. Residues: CASSRHSYNSPLHF.

CDR3 amino acids: CASRTEENSNQPQHF. CDR3 sequence (DNA): TGTGCCAGTAGAACTGAGGAAAATAGCAATCAGCCCCAGCATTTT. The rearrangement uses TRBV19 and TRBJ1-5; D is undetermined. V was pared by 6 bases and J by 0 bases, with 12 bases between. The CDR3 loop spans 15 amino acids. Germline V lookup: CDR1 LNHDA, CDR2 SQIVND (reference sequence).

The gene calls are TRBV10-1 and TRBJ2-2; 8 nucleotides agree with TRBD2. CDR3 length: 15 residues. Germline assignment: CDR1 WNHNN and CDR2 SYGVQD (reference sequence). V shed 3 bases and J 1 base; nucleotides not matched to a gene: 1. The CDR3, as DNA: TGCGCCAGCAGTGAAAGCGGGGGGAACACCGGGGAGCTGTTTTTT. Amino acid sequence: CASSESGGNTGELFF.

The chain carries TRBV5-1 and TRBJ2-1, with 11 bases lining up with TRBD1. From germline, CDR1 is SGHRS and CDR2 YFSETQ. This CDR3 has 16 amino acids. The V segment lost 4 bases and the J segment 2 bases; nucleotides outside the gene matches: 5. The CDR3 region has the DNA TGCGCCAGCAGCGCCCGGGGACAGGGGGCCTACAATGAGCAGTTCTTC. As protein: CASSARGQGAYNEQFF.

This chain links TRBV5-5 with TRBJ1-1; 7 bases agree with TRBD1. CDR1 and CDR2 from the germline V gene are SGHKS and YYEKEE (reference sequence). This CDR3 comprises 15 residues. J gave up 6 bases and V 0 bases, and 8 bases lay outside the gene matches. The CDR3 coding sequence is TGTGCCAGCAGCTTGGCCAGAACAGGGGCGGCTGAAGCTTTCTTT. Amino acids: CASSLARTGAAEAFF.